This T cell receptor beta chain was captured by sequencing in a study of blood T cell repertoires in COVID-19. The wider study: Italy, Spain and the United States were the sources of the convalescent and acute COVID-19 samples.

In the original analysis: From reference gene primer amplification, estimates of nucleated cell counts were derived. The method was immunoSEQ multiplex PCR; TCRdb's version includes in-frame clones alone and lacks a portion of them. From that table come the V and J calls and clone size; the DNA was used to work out D and trimming. The sample has around 160,000 clones, approximately 90% seen once. Germline CDR1 and CDR2: LNHDA and SQIVND (reference sequence). V was cut by 3 bases and J by 0 bases, with 11 bases left in between. The CDR3 is made up of 15 amino acids. The TCR comes from a man aged 18 to 30 with acute or convalescent COVID-19. The rearrangement uses TRBV19 and TRBJ1-1, with D unclear. Sample: peripheral blood. DNA for the CDR3: TGTGCCAGTAGTATCTCCAGGTTTATGAACACTGAAGCTTTCTTT. Its protein product is CASSISRFMNTEAFF.